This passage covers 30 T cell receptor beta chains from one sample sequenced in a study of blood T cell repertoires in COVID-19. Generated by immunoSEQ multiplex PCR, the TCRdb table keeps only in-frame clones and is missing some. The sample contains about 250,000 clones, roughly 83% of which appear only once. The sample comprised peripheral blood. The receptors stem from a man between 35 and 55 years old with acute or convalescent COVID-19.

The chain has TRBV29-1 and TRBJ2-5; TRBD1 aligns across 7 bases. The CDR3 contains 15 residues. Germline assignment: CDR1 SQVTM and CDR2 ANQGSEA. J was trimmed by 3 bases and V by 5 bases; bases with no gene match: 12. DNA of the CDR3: TGCAGCGTTCCATCTCCTCAAGGACAGGAAGAGACCCAGTACTTC. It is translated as CSVPSPQGQEETQYF. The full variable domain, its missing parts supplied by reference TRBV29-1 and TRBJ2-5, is SAVISQKPSRDICQRGTSLTIQCQVDSQVTMMFWYRQQPGQSLTLIATANQGSEATYESGFVIDKFPISRPNLTFSTLTVSNMSPEDSSIYLCSVPSPQGQEETQYFGPGTRLLVL.

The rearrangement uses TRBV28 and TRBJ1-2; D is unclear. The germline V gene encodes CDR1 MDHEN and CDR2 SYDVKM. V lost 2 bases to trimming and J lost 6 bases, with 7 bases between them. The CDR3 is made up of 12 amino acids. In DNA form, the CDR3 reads TGTGCCAGCAGTTTAAGGCGGGATGGCTACACCTTC. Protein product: CASSLRRDGYTF.

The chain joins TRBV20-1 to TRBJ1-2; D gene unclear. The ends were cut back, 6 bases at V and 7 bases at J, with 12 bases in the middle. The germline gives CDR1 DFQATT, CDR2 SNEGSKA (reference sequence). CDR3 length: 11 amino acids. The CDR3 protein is CSADAGVGYTF. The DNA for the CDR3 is TGCAGTGCCGACGCCGGGGTTGGCTACACCTTC.

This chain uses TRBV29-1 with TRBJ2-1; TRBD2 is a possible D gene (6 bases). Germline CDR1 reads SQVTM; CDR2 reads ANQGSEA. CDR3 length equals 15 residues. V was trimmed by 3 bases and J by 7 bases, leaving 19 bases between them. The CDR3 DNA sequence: TGCAGCGTTGAGAGATCGGGAGCCCTTAATAATGAGCAGTTCTTC. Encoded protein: CSVERSGALNNEQFF.

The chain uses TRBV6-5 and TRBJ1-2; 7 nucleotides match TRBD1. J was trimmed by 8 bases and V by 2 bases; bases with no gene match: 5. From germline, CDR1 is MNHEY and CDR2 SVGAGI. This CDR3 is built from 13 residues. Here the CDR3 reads CASSYQQGTGYTF. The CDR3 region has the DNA TGTGCCAGCAGTTACCAACAGGGGACGGGCTACACCTTC.

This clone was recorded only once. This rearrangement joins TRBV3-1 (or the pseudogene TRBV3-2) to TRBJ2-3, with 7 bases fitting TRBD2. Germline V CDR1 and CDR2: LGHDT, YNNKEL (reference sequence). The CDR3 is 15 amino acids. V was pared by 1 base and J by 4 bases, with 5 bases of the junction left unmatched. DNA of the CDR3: TGTGCCAGCAGCCAAGGCGGGAGTATCGCAGATACGCAGTATTTT. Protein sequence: CASSQGGSIADTQYF.

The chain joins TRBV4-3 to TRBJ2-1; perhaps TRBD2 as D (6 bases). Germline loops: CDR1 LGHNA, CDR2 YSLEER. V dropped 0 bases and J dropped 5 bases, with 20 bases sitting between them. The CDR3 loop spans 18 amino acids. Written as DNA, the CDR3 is TGCGCCAGCAGCCAAGATCTCCTATGGCGGGAAGAGGACAATGAGCAGTTCTTC. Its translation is CASSQDLLWREEDNEQFF.

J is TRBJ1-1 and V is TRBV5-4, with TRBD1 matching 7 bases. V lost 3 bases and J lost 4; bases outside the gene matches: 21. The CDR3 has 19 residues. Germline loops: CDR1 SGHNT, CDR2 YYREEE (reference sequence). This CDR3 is CASSWKTSGTRGITTEAFF. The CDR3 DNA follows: TGTGCCAGCAGCTGGAAAACCTCCGGGACCAGGGGGATAACCACTGAAGCTTTCTTT. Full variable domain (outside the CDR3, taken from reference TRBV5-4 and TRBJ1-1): ETGVTQSPTHLIKTRGQQVTLRCSSQSGHNTVSWYQQALGQGPQFIFQYYREEENGRGNFPPRFSGLQFPNYSSELNVNALELDDSALYLCASSWKTSGTRGITTEAFFGQGTRLTVV.

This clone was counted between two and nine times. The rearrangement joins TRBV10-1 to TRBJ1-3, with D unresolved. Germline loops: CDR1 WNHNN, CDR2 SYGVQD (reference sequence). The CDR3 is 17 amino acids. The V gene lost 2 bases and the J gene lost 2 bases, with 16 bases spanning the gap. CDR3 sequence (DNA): TGCGCCAGCAGTGAGGTAATCGGGAGGCTGGCTGGAAACACCATATATTTT. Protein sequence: CASSEVIGRLAGNTIYF.

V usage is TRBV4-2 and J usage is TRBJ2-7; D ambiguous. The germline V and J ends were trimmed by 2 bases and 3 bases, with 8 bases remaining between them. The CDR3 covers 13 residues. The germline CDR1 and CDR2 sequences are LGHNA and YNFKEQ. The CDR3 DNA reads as TGTGCCAGCAGCCAAACTACCCACTACGAGCAGTACTTC. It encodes CASSQTTHYEQYF.

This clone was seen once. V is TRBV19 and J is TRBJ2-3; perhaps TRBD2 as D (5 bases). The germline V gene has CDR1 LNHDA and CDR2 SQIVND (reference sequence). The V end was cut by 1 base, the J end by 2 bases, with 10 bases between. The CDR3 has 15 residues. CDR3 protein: CASSIGGGDTDTQYF. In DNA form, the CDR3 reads TGTGCCAGTAGTATAGGCGGAGGAGACACAGATACGCAGTATTTT.

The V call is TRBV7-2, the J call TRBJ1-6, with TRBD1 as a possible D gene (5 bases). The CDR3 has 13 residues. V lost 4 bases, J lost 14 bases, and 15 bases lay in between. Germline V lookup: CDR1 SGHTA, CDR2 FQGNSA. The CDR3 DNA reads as TGTGCCAGCAGCTCCCGGGACTCGTACACCCTCCACTTT. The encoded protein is CASSSRDSYTLHF.

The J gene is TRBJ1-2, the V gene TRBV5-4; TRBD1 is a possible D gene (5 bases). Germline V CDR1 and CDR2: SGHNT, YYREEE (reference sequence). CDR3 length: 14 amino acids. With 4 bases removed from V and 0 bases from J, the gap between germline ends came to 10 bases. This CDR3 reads CASSPDTTNYGYTF. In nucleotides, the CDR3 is TGTGCCAGCAGCCCGGACACTACTAACTATGGCTACACCTTC.

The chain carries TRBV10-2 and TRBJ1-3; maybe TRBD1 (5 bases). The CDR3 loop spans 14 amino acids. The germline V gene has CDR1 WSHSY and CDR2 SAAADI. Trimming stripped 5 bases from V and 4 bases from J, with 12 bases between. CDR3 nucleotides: TGCGCCAGCAGTCTAAGGGGTTCCGGAAACACCATATATTTT. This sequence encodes CASSLRGSGNTIYF.

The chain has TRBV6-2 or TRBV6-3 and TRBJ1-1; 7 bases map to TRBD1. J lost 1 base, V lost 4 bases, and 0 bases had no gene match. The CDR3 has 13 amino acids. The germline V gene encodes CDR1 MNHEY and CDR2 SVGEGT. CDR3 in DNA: TGTGCCAGCAGTTGGACAGGGAACACTGAAGCTTTCTTT. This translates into CASSWTGNTEAFF.

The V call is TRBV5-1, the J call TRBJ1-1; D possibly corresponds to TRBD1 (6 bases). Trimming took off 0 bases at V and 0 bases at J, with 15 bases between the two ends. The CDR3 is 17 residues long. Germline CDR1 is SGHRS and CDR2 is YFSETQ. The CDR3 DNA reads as TGCGCCAGCAGCTTGGTCAGGGGCCCGCGAATGAACACTGAAGCTTTCTTT. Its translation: CASSLVRGPRMNTEAFF.

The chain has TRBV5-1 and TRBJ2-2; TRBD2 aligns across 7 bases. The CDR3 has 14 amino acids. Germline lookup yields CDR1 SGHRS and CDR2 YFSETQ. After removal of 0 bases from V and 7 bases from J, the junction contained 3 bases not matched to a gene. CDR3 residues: CASSLGTRSGELFF. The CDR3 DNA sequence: TGCGCCAGCAGCTTGGGGACTAGAAGCGGGGAGCTGTTTTTT.

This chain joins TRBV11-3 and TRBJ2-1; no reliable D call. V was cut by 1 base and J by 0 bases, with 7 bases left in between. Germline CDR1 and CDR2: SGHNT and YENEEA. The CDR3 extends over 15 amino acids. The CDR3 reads CASSLVASSYNEQFF. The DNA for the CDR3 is TGTGCCAGCAGCTTAGTGGCTAGCTCCTACAATGAGCAGTTCTTC. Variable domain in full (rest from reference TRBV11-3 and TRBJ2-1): EAGVVQSPRYKIIEKKQPVAFWCNPISGHNTLYWYLQNLGQGPELLIRYENEEAVDDSQLPKDRFSAERLKGVDSTLKIQPAELGDSAVYLCASSLVASSYNEQFFGPGTRLTVL.

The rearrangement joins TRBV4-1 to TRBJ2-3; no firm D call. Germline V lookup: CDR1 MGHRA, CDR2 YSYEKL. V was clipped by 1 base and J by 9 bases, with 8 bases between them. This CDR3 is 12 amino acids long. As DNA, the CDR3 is TGCGCCAGCAGCCAAGCTAGTGCCACGCAGTATTTT. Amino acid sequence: CASSQASATQYF.

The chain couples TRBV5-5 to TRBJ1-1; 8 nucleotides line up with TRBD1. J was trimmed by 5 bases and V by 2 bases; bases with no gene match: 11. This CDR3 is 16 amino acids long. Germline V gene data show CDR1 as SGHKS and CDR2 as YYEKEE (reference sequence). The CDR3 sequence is CASSLNRGSLLTEAFF. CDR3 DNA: TGTGCCAGCAGCTTAAACAGGGGGTCCTTGTTGACTGAAGCTTTCTTT.

The CDR3 region is CATSDTPYSNQPQHF. CDR3 sequence (DNA): TGTGCCACCTCGGACACCCCATATAGCAATCAGCCCCAGCATTTT. This chain uses TRBV6-5 with TRBJ1-5; perhaps TRBD1 as D (5 bases). The CDR3 runs to 15 residues. V shed 10 bases and J shed 0 bases, with 16 bases lying between them. The V gene's germline CDR1 is MNHEY and CDR2 SVGAGI.

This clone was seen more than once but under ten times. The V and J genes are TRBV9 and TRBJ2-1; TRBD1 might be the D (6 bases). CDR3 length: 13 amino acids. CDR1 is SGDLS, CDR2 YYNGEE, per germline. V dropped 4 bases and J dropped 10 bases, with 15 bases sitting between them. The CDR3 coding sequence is TGTGCCAGCAGCACATCCAGGGGAGACGAGCAGTTCTTC. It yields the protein CASSTSRGDEQFF.

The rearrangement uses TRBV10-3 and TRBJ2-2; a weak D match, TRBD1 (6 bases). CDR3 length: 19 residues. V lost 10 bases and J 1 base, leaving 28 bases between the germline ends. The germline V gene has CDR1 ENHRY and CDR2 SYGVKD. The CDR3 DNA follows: TGTGCCACCCGAAGTTTTTGGGAGACCGGGACAAAGAACACCGGGGAGCTGTTTTTT. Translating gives CATRSFWETGTKNTGELFF.

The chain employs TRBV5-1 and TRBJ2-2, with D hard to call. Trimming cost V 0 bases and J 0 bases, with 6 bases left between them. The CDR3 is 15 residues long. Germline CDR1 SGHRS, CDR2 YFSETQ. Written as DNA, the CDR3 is TGCGCCAGCAGCTTGGGTACAGCGAACACCGGGGAGCTGTTTTTT. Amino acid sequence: CASSLGTANTGELFF.

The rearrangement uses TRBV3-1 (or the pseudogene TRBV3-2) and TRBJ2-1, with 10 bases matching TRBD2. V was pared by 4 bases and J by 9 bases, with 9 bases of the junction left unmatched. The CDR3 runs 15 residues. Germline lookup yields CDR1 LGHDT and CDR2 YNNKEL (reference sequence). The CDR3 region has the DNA TGTGCCAGCAGCCCCAGGGCTAGCGGGAGTCTTGAGCAGTTCTTC. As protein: CASSPRASGSLEQFF.

CDR3 loop: CAISDTLRTGERDTQYF. The CDR3 region has the DNA TGTGCCATCAGTGATACCTTGAGGACAGGGGAGCGAGATACGCAGTATTTT. The gene calls are TRBV10-3 and TRBJ2-3, with 9 positions matching TRBD1. After removal of 3 bases from V and 5 bases from J, the junction contained 12 bases not matched to a gene. Looked up from germline, CDR1 is ENHRY and CDR2 is SYGVKD. CDR3 length: 17 amino acids.

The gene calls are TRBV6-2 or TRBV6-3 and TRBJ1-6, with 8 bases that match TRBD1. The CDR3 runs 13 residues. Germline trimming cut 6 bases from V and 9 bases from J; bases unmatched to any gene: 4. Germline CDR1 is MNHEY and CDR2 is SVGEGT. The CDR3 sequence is CASSQGARSPLHF. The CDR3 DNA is TGTGCCAGCAGCCAGGGGGCTCGTTCACCCCTCCACTTT.

This chain's CDR3 is CASSPGLAGALGTNEQFF. The CDR3 DNA follows: TGTGCCAGCAGCCCAGGACTAGCGGGAGCTCTTGGGACGAATGAGCAGTTCTTC. V and J are TRBV27 and TRBJ2-1; 13 nucleotides agree with TRBD2. CDR3 length: 18 amino acids. V was clipped by 6 bases and J by 7 bases; unmatched bases: 15. Per the germline V gene, CDR1 is MNHEY and CDR2 is SMNVEV (reference sequence).

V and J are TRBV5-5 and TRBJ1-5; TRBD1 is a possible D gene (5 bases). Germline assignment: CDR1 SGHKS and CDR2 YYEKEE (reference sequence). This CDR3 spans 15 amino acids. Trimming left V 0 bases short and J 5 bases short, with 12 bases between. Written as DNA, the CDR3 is TGTGCCAGCAGCTTGGAGGCCAGGGAAGATCAGCCCCAGCATTTT. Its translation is CASSLEAREDQPQHF.

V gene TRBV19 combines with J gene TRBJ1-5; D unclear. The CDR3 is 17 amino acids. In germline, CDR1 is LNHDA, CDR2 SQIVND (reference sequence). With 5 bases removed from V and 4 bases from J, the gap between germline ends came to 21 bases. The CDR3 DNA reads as TGTGCCAGTAGTCCCCCCATCTTGGCGGCGGTGAATCAGCCCCAGCATTTT. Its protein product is CASSPPILAAVNQPQHF. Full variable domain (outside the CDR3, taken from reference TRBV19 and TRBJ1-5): DGGITQSPKYLFRKEGQNVTLSCEQNLNHDAMYWYRQDPGQGLRLIYYSQIVNDFQKGDIAEGYSVSREKKESFPLTVTSAQKNPTAFYLCASSPPILAAVNQPQHFGDGTRLSIL.